Listed below are T cell receptor beta chains from one sample, sequenced in a study of T cell repertoires in aging, cancer and after chemotherapy. MiXCR was run by TCRdb on the multiplex PCR reads, yielding one entry per CDR3 protein. Found here are 19,000 or so distinct CDR3 sequences, less than 45% of them singletons; the top ten hold about 15%. The material sequenced was blood. These TCRs come from a human donor with a solid tumor. CDR3s include the opening cysteine and the closing phenylalanine or tryptophan. The D gene is left open where the match is weak. The listing skips clone size in some rows; elsewhere it reads once, few, many or a size class.

j_gene: TRBJ1-1; d_gene: TRBD1; v_gene: TRBV6-5; abundance: -; CDR3aa: CASRQGARDTEAFF; CDR3nt: TGTGCCAGCAGGCAGGGGGCGCGAGACACTGAAGCTTTCTTT
j_gene: TRBJ1-4; d_gene: -; v_gene: TRBV14; abundance: -; CDR3aa: CASSQAGGSEEKLFF; CDR3nt: TGTGCCAGCAGCCAAGCCGGGGGGTCGGAGGAAAAACTGTTTTTT
j_gene: TRBJ2-2; d_gene: -; v_gene: TRBV6-1; abundance: -; CDR3aa: CASRGLRGVANTGELFF; CDR3nt: TGTGCCAGCAGGGGATTAAGGGGGGTCGCGAACACCGGGGAGCTGTTTTTT
j_gene: TRBJ2-1; d_gene: TRBD2; v_gene: TRBV7-9; abundance: -; CDR3aa: CASSLARASGGASSYNEQFF; CDR3nt: TGTGCCAGCAGCTTAGCGCGGGCTAGCGGGGGTGCATCCTCCTACAATGAGCAGTTCTTC
j_gene: TRBJ2-2; d_gene: TRBD1; v_gene: TRBV19; abundance: -; CDR3aa: CASRGQGANTGELFF; CDR3nt: TGTGCCAGCAGGGGACAGGGCGCGAACACCGGGGAGCTGTTTTTT
j_gene: TRBJ2-5; d_gene: -; v_gene: TRBV5-1; abundance: few; CDR3aa: CASSLVHPQEETQYF; CDR3nt: TGCGCCAGCAGCTTAGTGCACCCCCAGGAGGAGACCCAGTACTTC
j_gene: TRBJ2-1; d_gene: TRBD2; v_gene: TRBV6-6; abundance: -; CDR3aa: CASTDGSSGINEQFF; CDR3nt: TGTGCCAGCACCGATGGGAGTAGCGGGATCAATGAGCAGTTCTTC
j_gene: TRBJ2-6; d_gene: -; v_gene: TRBV7-2; abundance: -; CDR3aa: CASSVTGSGANVLTF; CDR3nt: TGTGCCAGCAGCGTTACAGGGTCGGGGGCCAACGTCCTGACTTTC
j_gene: TRBJ1-2; d_gene: -; v_gene: TRBV6-1; abundance: -; CDR3aa: CASSEMANYGYTF; CDR3nt: TGTGCCAGCAGTGAAATGGCTAACTATGGCTACACCTTC
j_gene: TRBJ2-7; d_gene: -; v_gene: TRBV29-1; abundance: medium-sized; CDR3aa: CSVEDGAYEQYF; CDR3nt: TGCAGCGTTGAGGACGGAGCCTACGAGCAGTACTTC
j_gene: TRBJ1-6; d_gene: -; v_gene: TRBV13; abundance: few; CDR3aa: CASSLATENSPLHF; CDR3nt: TGTGCCAGCAGCTTAGCGACGGAGAATTCACCCCTCCACTTT
j_gene: TRBJ2-3; d_gene: TRBD2; v_gene: TRBV6-2/TRBV6-3; abundance: medium-sized; CDR3aa: CASSYTRLAGSTDTQYF; CDR3nt: TGTGCCAGCAGTTACACTAGACTAGCGGGTAGCACAGATACGCAGTATTTT
j_gene: TRBJ2-4; d_gene: -; v_gene: TRBV18; abundance: -; CDR3aa: CASSPSSGGHKNIQYF; CDR3nt: TGTGCCAGCTCACCAAGCTCAGGTGGGCACAAAAACATTCAGTACTTC
j_gene: TRBJ2-3; d_gene: -; v_gene: TRBV5-1; abundance: -; CDR3aa: CASSFNGGASTDTQYF; CDR3nt: TGCGCCAGCAGCTTTAACGGGGGCGCTAGCACAGATACGCAGTATTTT
j_gene: TRBJ2-3; d_gene: TRBD2; v_gene: TRBV5-1; abundance: few; CDR3aa: CASSLGSGGTDTQYF; CDR3nt: TGCGCCAGCAGCTTGGGGTCGGGGGGTACAGATACGCAGTATTTT
j_gene: TRBJ1-1; d_gene: -; v_gene: TRBV10-3; abundance: -; CDR3aa: CAISQGRRADTEAFF; CDR3nt: TGTGCCATCAGCCAGGGGCGGCGGGCTGACACTGAAGCTTTCTTT
j_gene: TRBJ2-7; d_gene: -; v_gene: TRBV6-6; abundance: few; CDR3aa: CATTKGLYEQYF; CDR3nt: TGTGCCACCACTAAGGGCCTCTACGAGCAGTACTTC
j_gene: TRBJ2-7; d_gene: TRBD1; v_gene: TRBV18; abundance: few; CDR3aa: CASSPAGQGLYEQYF; CDR3nt: TGTGCCAGCTCACCTGCCGGACAGGGGCTCTACGAGCAGTACTTC
j_gene: TRBJ1-4; d_gene: TRBD1; v_gene: TRBV6-1; abundance: few; CDR3aa: CASSEVRGANEKLFF; CDR3nt: TGTGCCAGCAGTGAAGTCAGGGGGGCTAATGAAAAACTGTTTTTT
j_gene: TRBJ1-2; d_gene: -; v_gene: TRBV5-5; abundance: -; CDR3aa: CASSLSDLGYGYTF; CDR3nt: TGCGCCAGCAGCCTATCCGACTTGGGGTATGGCTACACCTTC
j_gene: TRBJ2-7; d_gene: -; v_gene: TRBV6-2/TRBV6-3; abundance: few; CDR3aa: CASSYSREQYF; CDR3nt: TGTGCCAGCAGTTACTCGAGAGAGCAGTACTTC
j_gene: TRBJ1-2; d_gene: -; v_gene: TRBV19; abundance: -; CDR3aa: CASSIPPGTRYGYTF; CDR3nt: TGTGCCAGTAGTATTCCCCCGGGCACCCGCTATGGCTACACCTTC
j_gene: TRBJ1-1; d_gene: -; v_gene: TRBV19; abundance: few; CDR3aa: CASSYSGTSNTEAFF; CDR3nt: TGTGCCAGTAGCTACTCCGGGACCTCGAACACTGAAGCTTTCTTT
j_gene: TRBJ2-2; d_gene: -; v_gene: TRBV12-3/TRBV12-4; abundance: -; CDR3aa: CASIKDGPPELFF; CDR3nt: TGTGCCAGCATCAAAGATGGACCACCAGAGCTGTTTTTT
j_gene: TRBJ2-7; d_gene: TRBD1; v_gene: TRBV10-2; abundance: -; CDR3aa: CASSQGASYEQYF; CDR3nt: TGCGCCAGCAGCCAGGGGGCGTCCTACGAGCAGTACTTC
j_gene: TRBJ2-5; d_gene: -; v_gene: TRBV12-3/TRBV12-4; abundance: -; CDR3aa: CASSFQETQYF; CDR3nt: TGTGCCAGCAGTTTTCAGGAGACCCAGTACTTC
j_gene: TRBJ2-2; d_gene: -; v_gene: TRBV6-1; abundance: few; CDR3aa: CASSAYRATGELFF; CDR3nt: TGTGCCAGCAGTGCCTACAGGGCCACCGGGGAGCTGTTTTTT
j_gene: TRBJ2-2; d_gene: -; v_gene: TRBV6-5; abundance: -; CDR3aa: CASSYDTGELFF; CDR3nt: TGTGCCAGCAGTTATGACACCGGGGAGCTGTTTTTT
j_gene: TRBJ1-3; d_gene: -; v_gene: TRBV30; abundance: few; CDR3aa: CAWKKPGNTIYF; CDR3nt: TGTGCCTGGAAAAAGCCTGGAAACACCATATATTTT
j_gene: TRBJ2-3; d_gene: -; v_gene: TRBV5-1; abundance: -; CDR3aa: CASSLEVVTDTQYF; CDR3nt: TGCGCCAGCAGCTTGGAGGTGGTTACAGATACGCAGTATTTT
j_gene: TRBJ1-5; d_gene: -; v_gene: TRBV5-6; abundance: few; CDR3aa: CASSSGPASPRPQHF; CDR3nt: TGTGCCAGCAGCTCCGGCCCCGCATCACCTCGGCCCCAGCATTTT
j_gene: TRBJ2-5; d_gene: TRBD2; v_gene: TRBV12-3/TRBV12-4; abundance: few; CDR3aa: CASRLLAGGRETQYF; CDR3nt: TGTGCCAGCAGACTCTTAGCGGGAGGGAGGGAGACCCAGTACTTC
j_gene: TRBJ2-3; d_gene: TRBD2; v_gene: TRBV5-6; abundance: -; CDR3aa: CASRPGLGTDTQYF; CDR3nt: TGTGCCAGCAGGCCCGGACTAGGCACAGATACGCAGTATTTT
j_gene: TRBJ2-7; d_gene: TRBD1; v_gene: TRBV30; abundance: few; CDR3aa: CAWKWTGAYEQYF; CDR3nt: TGTGCCTGGAAATGGACAGGGGCCTACGAGCAGTACTTC
j_gene: TRBJ1-3; d_gene: TRBD1; v_gene: TRBV5-5; abundance: few; CDR3aa: CASRPTGGGNTIYF; CDR3nt: TGTGCCAGCAGGCCGACAGGGGGCGGAAACACCATATATTTT
j_gene: TRBJ1-2; d_gene: -; v_gene: TRBV6-1; abundance: -; CDR3aa: CASSEGGFRGAMGYGYTF; CDR3nt: TGTGCCAGCAGTGAAGGGGGGTTTCGGGGGGCGATGGGCTATGGCTACACCTTC
j_gene: TRBJ2-1; d_gene: TRBD2; v_gene: TRBV4-2; abundance: -; CDR3aa: CASSQDGSGGANEQFF; CDR3nt: TGTGCCAGCAGCCAAGACGGGAGCGGGGGGGCCAATGAGCAGTTCTTC
j_gene: TRBJ2-7; d_gene: -; v_gene: TRBV13; abundance: once; CDR3aa: CASSRDPGDYEQYF; CDR3nt: TGTGCCAGCAGCCGGGACCCAGGGGACTACGAGCAGTACTTC
j_gene: TRBJ2-7; d_gene: -; v_gene: TRBV12-3/TRBV12-4; abundance: -; CDR3aa: CASSLISNSYEQYF; CDR3nt: TGTGCCAGCAGTTTAATTAGTAACTCCTACGAGCAGTACTTC
j_gene: TRBJ2-1; d_gene: -; v_gene: TRBV29-1; abundance: medium-sized; CDR3aa: CSVEGGRTSGSYNEQFF; CDR3nt: TGCAGCGTTGAAGGGGGTCGGACCTCCGGCTCCTACAATGAGCAGTTCTTC
j_gene: TRBJ2-5; d_gene: -; v_gene: TRBV29-1; abundance: medium-sized; CDR3aa: CSVGTPGETQYF; CDR3nt: TGCAGCGTTGGGACCCCCGGGGAGACCCAGTACTTC
j_gene: TRBJ2-5; d_gene: TRBD2; v_gene: TRBV5-1; abundance: -; CDR3aa: CASSPGLAGGPGQETQYF; CDR3nt: TGCGCCAGCAGCCCCGGACTAGCGGGGGGGCCGGGGCAAGAGACCCAGTACTTC
j_gene: TRBJ2-1; d_gene: TRBD2; v_gene: TRBV19; abundance: -; CDR3aa: CASRPTSGSFDEQFF; CDR3nt: TGTGCCAGTAGGCCAACTAGCGGGAGTTTCGATGAGCAGTTCTTC
j_gene: TRBJ2-3; d_gene: TRBD1; v_gene: TRBV29-1; abundance: few; CDR3aa: CSAQRGTGVDTQYF; CDR3nt: TGCAGCGCCCAGCGGGGGACAGGGGTAGATACGCAGTATTTT
j_gene: TRBJ2-3; d_gene: TRBD1; v_gene: TRBV5-4; abundance: few; CDR3aa: CASSPGTGRTDTQYF; CDR3nt: TGTGCCAGCAGCCCCGGGACAGGGCGCACAGATACGCAGTATTTT
j_gene: TRBJ2-3; d_gene: -; v_gene: TRBV7-2; abundance: few; CDR3aa: CASSPGGPQYF; CDR3nt: TGTGCCAGCAGCCCCGGGGGCCCACAGTATTTT
j_gene: TRBJ1-6; d_gene: -; v_gene: TRBV6-5; abundance: -; CDR3aa: CASSYSNDSLLHF; CDR3nt: TGTGCCAGCAGTTACTCGAATGATTCACTCCTCCACTTT
j_gene: TRBJ2-3; d_gene: -; v_gene: TRBV27; abundance: -; CDR3aa: CASSLSEGGTDTQYF; CDR3nt: TGTGCCAGCAGTTTATCAGAGGGGGGCACAGATACGCAGTATTTT
j_gene: TRBJ1-2; d_gene: -; v_gene: TRBV10-3; abundance: -; CDR3aa: CATGTSNYGYTF; CDR3nt: TGTGCCACCGGGACATCCAACTATGGCTACACCTTC
j_gene: TRBJ2-2; d_gene: TRBD2; v_gene: TRBV18; abundance: medium-sized; CDR3aa: CASWSGAINTGELFF; CDR3nt: TGTGCCAGCTGGAGCGGGGCTATAAACACCGGGGAGCTGTTTTTT
j_gene: TRBJ2-2; d_gene: TRBD1; v_gene: TRBV30; abundance: once; CDR3aa: CAWSGTGATGELFF; CDR3nt: TGTGCCTGGTCCGGGACAGGGGCCACCGGGGAGCTGTTTTTT
j_gene: TRBJ1-5; d_gene: -; v_gene: TRBV19; abundance: -; CDR3aa: CASNEGKRLNQPQHF; CDR3nt: TGTGCCAGTAACGAAGGAAAGAGGCTAAATCAGCCCCAGCATTTT
j_gene: TRBJ1-1; d_gene: -; v_gene: TRBV24-1; abundance: few; CDR3aa: CATSEAGAMNTEAFF; CDR3nt: TGTGCCACCAGTGAAGCCGGGGCCATGAACACTGAAGCTTTCTTT